The present T cell receptor (beta chain) was sequenced within a study of cytotoxic CD8 clonotypes in ibrutinib-treated CLL. This clone has a single count. Produced via immunoSEQ multiplex PCR; TCRdb's table is partial and in-frame only. The table records approximately 350,000 clones, approximately 67% of them present only once. Sequencing was performed on PBMCs, taken after 36 months of ibrutinib treatment. This clonotype was obtained from a human donor with chronic lymphocytic leukemia.

The CDR3 DNA is TGTGCCAGCAGCTTAAACAGGGGCTACGAGCAGTACTTC. This encodes CASSLNRGYEQYF. The rearrangement links TRBV7-7 to TRBJ2-7, with 7 bases identical to TRBD1. Germline CDR1 reads SSHAT; CDR2 reads FNYEAQ (reference sequence). The J segment lost 3 bases and the V segment lost 2 bases, leaving 1 base of the junction unmatched. This CDR3 is 13 amino acids long.